The clone carrying this T cell receptor (beta chain) came up a few times. Its specificity is unknown. This CDR3 contains 15 residues. V was pared by 0 bases and J by 6 bases, with 14 bases between. Germline V gene lookup returns CDR1 LGHNA and CDR2 YSLEER. This entry comes from a study of T cell responses to AZD1222 COVID-19 vaccine. Study-wide results and caveats: The study reported that nearly half of spike-specific TCRs target unmutated variant regions.

Data came from immunoSEQ multiplex PCR; TCRdb stores just in-frame clones and leaves some out. The data contain about 110,000 clones, roughly four fifths of them singletons. The chain has TRBV4-3 and TRBJ1-2; tentative D call: TRBD1 (5 bases). This clonotype was sampled from an adult in good health. The sequences come from peripheral blood, collected on day 0 of AZD1222 vaccination. The CDR3 DNA follows: TGCGCCAGCAGCCAAGATATACCCAGGGCCCATGGCTACACCTTC. The encoded protein is CASSQDIPRAHGYTF.